This record concerns one T cell receptor beta chain sequence. The record originates from a study of blood T cell repertoires in COVID-19. The assay was immunoSEQ multiplex PCR, and TCRdb's table has in-frame clones only and misses some. The data hold approximately 170,000 clones, with roughly 70% observed a single time. Unmatched junction bases numbered 16, after V lost 2 bases and J lost 4 bases. Germline V gene lookup returns CDR1 SGHTA and CDR2 FQGNSA. This CDR3 comprises 19 residues. This receptor was taken from a woman of 80 years or more with acute or convalescent COVID-19. Specimen: peripheral blood. V and J are TRBV7-2 and TRBJ2-1; TRBD2 aligns across 8 bases. DNA for the CDR3: TGTGCCAGCAGCTTACCTTCGGGAGCGGGAGTGGGTGGGTACAATGAGCAGTTCTTC. Its translation: CASSLPSGAGVGGYNEQFF.